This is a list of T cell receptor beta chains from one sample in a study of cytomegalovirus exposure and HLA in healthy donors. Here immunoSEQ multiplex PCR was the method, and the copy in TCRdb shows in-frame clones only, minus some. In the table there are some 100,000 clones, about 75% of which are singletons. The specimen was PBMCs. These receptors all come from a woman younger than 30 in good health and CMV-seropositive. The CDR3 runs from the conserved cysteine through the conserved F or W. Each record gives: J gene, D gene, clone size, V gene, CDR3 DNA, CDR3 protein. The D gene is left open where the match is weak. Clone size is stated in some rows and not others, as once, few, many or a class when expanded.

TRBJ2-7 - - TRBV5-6 TGTGCCAGCAGCTTGCCAGGTCCCTACGAGCAGTACTTC CASSLPGPYEQYF
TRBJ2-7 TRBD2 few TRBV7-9 TGTGCCAGCAGCTTAAGCGGGGTGTTCTACGAGCAGTACTTC CASSLSGVFYEQYF
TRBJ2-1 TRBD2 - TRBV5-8 TGTGCCAGCAGCTCATTTAGCGGGAGGGCAATCAATGAGCAGTTCTTC CASSSFSGRAINEQFF
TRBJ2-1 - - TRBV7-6 TGTGCCAGCAGCTTAGGCCCAGCGGGCTCCTACAATGAGCAGTTCTTC CASSLGPAGSYNEQFF
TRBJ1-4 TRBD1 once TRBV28 TGTGCCAGCAGTTTAGGGACAGGGGCAACTAATGAAAAACTGTTTTTT CASSLGTGATNEKLFF
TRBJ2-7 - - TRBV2 TGTGCCAGCAGTGAATTGCCAGGGGCAGCCGACGAGCAGTACTTC CASSELPGAADEQYF
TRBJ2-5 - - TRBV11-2 TGTGCCAGCAGCCCGCAAGAGACCCAGTACTTC CASSPQETQYF
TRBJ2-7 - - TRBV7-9 TGTGCCAGCAGCCTTAGCTACGAGCAGTACTTC CASSLSYEQYF
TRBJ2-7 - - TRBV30 TGTGCCTGGACCGTCAACGACTTATCCTACGAGCAGTACTTC CAWTVNDLSYEQYF
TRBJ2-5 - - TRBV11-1 TGTGCCAGCAGCTTGGGCGAGACCCAGTACTTC CASSLGETQYF
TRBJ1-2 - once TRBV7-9 TGTGCCAGCAGCAACGACTATCTCGACACCACACATGGCTACACCTTC CASSNDYLDTTHGYTF
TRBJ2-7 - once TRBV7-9 TGTGCCAGCAGCTCATTCGGGAGCCTAGAGCAGTACTTC CASSSFGSLEQYF
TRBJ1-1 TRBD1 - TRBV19 TGTGCCAGTAGCACAGGGGAGTACACTGAAGCTTTCTTT CASSTGEYTEAFF
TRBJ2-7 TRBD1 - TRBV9 TGTGCCAGCAGCCCCCGGGACAGGGGGCTGTCCTACGAGCAGTACTTC CASSPRDRGLSYEQYF
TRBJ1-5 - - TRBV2 TGTGCCAGCAGCACAGGGAATCAGCCCCAGCATTTT CASSTGNQPQHF
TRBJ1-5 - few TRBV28 - CASRPTGEQYIFWNQPQHF
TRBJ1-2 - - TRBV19 TGTGCCAGTAGTAGGGGGACTTTAAACTATGGCTACACCTTC CASSRGTLNYGYTF
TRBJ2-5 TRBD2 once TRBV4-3 TGCGCCAGCAGCCGAGAACTAGCGGGAGTGGCAGAGACCCAGTACTTC CASSRELAGVAETQYF
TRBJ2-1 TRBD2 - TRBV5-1 TGCGCCAGCAGCTTGGCCGTTGCGGGAGTAGTCAATGAGCAGTTCTTC CASSLAVAGVVNEQFF
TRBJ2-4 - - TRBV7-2 TGTGCCAGCACCCCCGTTGGGGGCCAGGTCATTCAGTACTTC CASTPVGGQVIQYF
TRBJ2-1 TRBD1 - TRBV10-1 TGCGCCAGCAGTGAGCAAAGGACAGGGAAGGGAAATGAGCAGTTCTTC CASSEQRTGKGNEQFF
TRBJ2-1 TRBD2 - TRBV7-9 TGTTCCAGCAGCTTAGAGCTAGCGGAGCTCAATGAGCAGTTCTTC CSSSLELAELNEQFF
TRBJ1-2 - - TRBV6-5 TGTGCCAGCAGTTACTCGTCAGGTAACTATGGCTACACCTTC CASSYSSGNYGYTF
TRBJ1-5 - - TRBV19 TGTGCCAGTAGTATTACAGGGTCAGGTAGCAATCAGCCCCAGCATTTT CASSITGSGSNQPQHF
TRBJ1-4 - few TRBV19 TGTGCCAGTAGTATGCGATGGGAAAAACTGTTTTTT CASSMRWEKLFF
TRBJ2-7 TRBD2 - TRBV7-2 TGTGCCAGCAGCTTAGCGCCGGGGGGACTAATGGCCTCCTACGAGCAGTACTTC CASSLAPGGLMASYEQYF
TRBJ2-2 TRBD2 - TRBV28 TGTGCCAGCAGACCGGGACTAGCGGGGTCGAACACCGGGGAGCTGTTTTTT CASRPGLAGSNTGELFF
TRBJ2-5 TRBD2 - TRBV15 TGTGCCACCAGCCCCTGGACTAGCGGGAGGGCCGAGGGCGAGACCCAGTACTTC CATSPWTSGRAEGETQYF
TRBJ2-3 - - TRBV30 TGTGCCTGGAGTGTAACCACAGGGCATGGCACAGATACGCAGTATTTT CAWSVTTGHGTDTQYF
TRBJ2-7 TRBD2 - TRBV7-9 TGTGCCAGCAGCTTAGGGGCCGGGAGGGCCCACGAGCAGTACTTC CASSLGAGRAHEQYF
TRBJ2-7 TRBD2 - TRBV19 TGTGCCAGTAGTATAGTGGATAGCGGGAGTTACGAGCAGTACTTC CASSIVDSGSYEQYF
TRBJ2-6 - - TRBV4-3 TGCGCCAGCAGCCAAAATACAGGGACTGGGGCCAACGTCCTGACTTTC CASSQNTGTGANVLTF